A single T cell receptor (beta chain) is shown here with its context. Its antigen is unknown. This CDR3 spans 14 amino acids. CDR1 is LGHNA, CDR2 YSLEER, per germline. Trimming took 5 bases from V and 7 from J, leaving 15 bases between them. Per the authors' pipeline: Productive clonotypes were detectable down to 2.59 x 10-5 frequency. Clones were sequenced by immunoSEQ multiplex PCR, and TCRdb holds only the in-frame ones, with some missing. The V and J calls and clone size are taken from that table; D and trimming were inferred from the DNA. The table lists roughly 32,000 clones, about 70% of them singletons, with roughly 2% in the top ten. This record belongs to a study of STAT5B mutations in CD4+ large granular lymphocyte leukemia. As for the study in general: Among healthy donors, a particular HLA allele went with more CDR3 'QG' motifs. General study results and limits: TRBV06-family usage was enriched in top patient clones (8/27) versus controls (2/35).

This TCR came from a human donor in good health. The sample consisted of CD4+ T cells from blood buffy coats. The chain is built from TRBV4-3 and TRBJ1-3; D gene uncertain. Here the CDR3 reads CASSELSPGNTIYF. CDR3 sequence (DNA): TGCGCCAGCAGCGAACTCTCTCCGGGCAACACCATATATTTT.